The clone carrying this TCR beta chain was recorded many times. Its target is not known. These data are taken from a study of T-cell reconstitution after alpha-beta-depleted transplantation in children. Notes on the study in general: By one year post-transplant, T-cell counts and diversity largely arose from T cells that were newly produced. After transplant, high TCRbeta diversity at day 60 in some patients arose from surviving recipient T cells and thymic progenitors.

The CDR3 has 11 amino acids. The junction had 1 base not matched to a gene; V was cut back by 3 bases and J by 11 bases. A library of TCRbeta sequences, prepared with unique molecular identifiers, was generated. TCRdb recomputed calls from the PCR reads with MiXCR, one row per CDR3 protein. The sample lists hundreds of thousands of distinct CDR3 sequences; 10% to 15% were seen once. J is TRBJ2-4 and V is TRBV12-3 or TRBV12-4; 7 positions agree with TRBD2. This receptor was identified in a girl aged 2-10 years with congenital amegakaryocytic thrombocytopenia, due to receive a stem cell transplant. Sequences were derived from PBMCs, sampled before TCRalphabeta/CD19-depleted stem cell transplant. The CDR3 coding sequence is TGTGCCAGCAGTTTGCGGGAGCTTCAGTACTTC. It encodes CASSLRELQYF.